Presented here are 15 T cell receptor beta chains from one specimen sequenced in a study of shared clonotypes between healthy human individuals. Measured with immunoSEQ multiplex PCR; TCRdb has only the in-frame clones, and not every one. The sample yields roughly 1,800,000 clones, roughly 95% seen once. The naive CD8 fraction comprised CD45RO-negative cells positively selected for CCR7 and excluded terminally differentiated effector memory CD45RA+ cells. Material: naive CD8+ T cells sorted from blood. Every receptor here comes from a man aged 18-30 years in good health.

The CDR3 DNA follows: TGTGCCAGCAGGCCGACAGAGAGCTCCTACGAGCAGTACTTC. Its protein product is CASRPTESSYEQYF. V usage is TRBV2 and J usage is TRBJ2-5; perhaps TRBD1 as D (5 bases). The DNA end lines up better with TRBJ2-7; the J call may be wrong. Germline V gene lookup returns CDR1 SNHLY and CDR2 FYNNEI. The CDR3 is made up of 14 amino acids.

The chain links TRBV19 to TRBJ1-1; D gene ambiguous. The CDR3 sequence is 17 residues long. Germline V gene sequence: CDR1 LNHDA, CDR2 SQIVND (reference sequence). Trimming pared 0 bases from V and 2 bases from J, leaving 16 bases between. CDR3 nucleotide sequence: TGTGCCAGTAGTATAGATCTCTGGAGGGAGGCAAACACTGAAGCTTTCTTT. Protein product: CASSIDLWREANTEAFF.

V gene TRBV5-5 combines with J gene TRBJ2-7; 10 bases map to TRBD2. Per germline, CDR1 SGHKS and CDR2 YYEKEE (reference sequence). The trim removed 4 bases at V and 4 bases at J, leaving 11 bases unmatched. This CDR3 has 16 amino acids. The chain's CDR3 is CASSGWGTSDIYEQYF. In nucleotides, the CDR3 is TGTGCCAGCAGCGGCTGGGGGACTAGCGATATTTACGAGCAGTACTTC.

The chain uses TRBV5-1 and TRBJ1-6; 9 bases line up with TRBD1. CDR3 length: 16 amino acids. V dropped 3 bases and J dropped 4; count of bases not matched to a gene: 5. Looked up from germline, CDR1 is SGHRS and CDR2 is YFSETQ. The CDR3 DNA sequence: TGCGCCAGCAGCTGGACAGGGGCCGTGTATAATTCACCCCTCCACTTT. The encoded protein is CASSWTGAVYNSPLHF.

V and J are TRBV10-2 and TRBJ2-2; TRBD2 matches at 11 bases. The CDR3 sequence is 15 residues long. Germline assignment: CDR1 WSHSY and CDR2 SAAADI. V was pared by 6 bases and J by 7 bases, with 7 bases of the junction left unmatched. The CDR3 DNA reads TGCGCCAGCAGGGGGACTAGCGGATGGGGCGGGGAGCTGTTTTTT. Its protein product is CASRGTSGWGGELFF.

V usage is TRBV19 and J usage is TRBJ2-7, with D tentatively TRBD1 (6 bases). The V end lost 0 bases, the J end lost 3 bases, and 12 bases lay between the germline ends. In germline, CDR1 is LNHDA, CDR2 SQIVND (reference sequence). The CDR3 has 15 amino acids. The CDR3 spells CASSIEDSRYYEQYF. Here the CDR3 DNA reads TGTGCCAGTAGTATAGAGGACAGCAGATACTACGAGCAGTACTTC.

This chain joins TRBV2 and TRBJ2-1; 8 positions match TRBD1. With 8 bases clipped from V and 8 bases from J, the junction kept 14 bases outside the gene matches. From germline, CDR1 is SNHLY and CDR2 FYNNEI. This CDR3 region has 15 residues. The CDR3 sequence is CASFLGQGVGHEQFF. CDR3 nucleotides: TGTGCCAGCTTCCTCGGACAGGGAGTTGGTCATGAGCAGTTCTTC.

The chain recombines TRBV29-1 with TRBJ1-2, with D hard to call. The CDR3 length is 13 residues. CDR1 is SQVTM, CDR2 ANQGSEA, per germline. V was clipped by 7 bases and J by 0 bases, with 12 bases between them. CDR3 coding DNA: TGCAGCGCCCCGTCTAAAGCTAACTATGGCTACACCTTC. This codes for CSAPSKANYGYTF.

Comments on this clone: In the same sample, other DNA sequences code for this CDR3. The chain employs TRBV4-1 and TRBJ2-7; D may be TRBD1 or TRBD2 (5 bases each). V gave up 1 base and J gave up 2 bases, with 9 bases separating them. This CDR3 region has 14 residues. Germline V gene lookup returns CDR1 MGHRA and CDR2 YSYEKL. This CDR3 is CASSQAGDPYEQYF. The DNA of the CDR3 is TGCGCCAGCAGCCAAGCCGGGGACCCCTACGAGCAGTACTTC.

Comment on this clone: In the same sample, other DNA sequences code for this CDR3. The CDR3 reads CASSYFGDTEAFF. In nucleotides, the CDR3 is TGTGCCAGCAGTTACTTCGGGGACACTGAAGCTTTCTTT. The genes are TRBV6-5 and TRBJ1-1; D ambiguous. Germline assignment: CDR1 MNHEY and CDR2 SVGAGI. Trimming took 1 base from V and 3 from J, leaving 6 bases between them. This CDR3 has 13 residues.

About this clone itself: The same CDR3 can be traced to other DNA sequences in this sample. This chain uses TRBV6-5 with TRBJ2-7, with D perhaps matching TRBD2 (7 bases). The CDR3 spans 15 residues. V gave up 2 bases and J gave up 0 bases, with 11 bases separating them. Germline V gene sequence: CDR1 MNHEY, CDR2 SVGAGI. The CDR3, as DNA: TGTGCCAGCAGTTACGAGGGGGGGAGCTCCTACGAGCAGTACTTC. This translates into CASSYEGGSSYEQYF.

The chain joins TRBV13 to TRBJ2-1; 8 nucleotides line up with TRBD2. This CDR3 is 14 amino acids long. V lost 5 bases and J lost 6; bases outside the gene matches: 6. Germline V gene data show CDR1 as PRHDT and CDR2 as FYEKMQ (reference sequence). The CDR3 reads CASSPGTSPNEQFF. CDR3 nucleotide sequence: TGTGCCAGCAGCCCCGGGACTAGTCCCAATGAGCAGTTCTTC.

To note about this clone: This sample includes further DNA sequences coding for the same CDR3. Written as DNA, the CDR3 is TGTGCCAGCAGTTTAGAGGGCTCCTACAATGAGCAGTTCTTC. This encodes CASSLEGSYNEQFF. The J gene is TRBJ2-1, the V gene TRBV27; D is perhaps TRBD2 (5 bases). The CDR3 has 14 residues. Trimming removed 2 bases from V and 0 bases from J, with 5 bases in between. Germline V gene lookup returns CDR1 MNHEY and CDR2 SMNVEV (reference sequence).

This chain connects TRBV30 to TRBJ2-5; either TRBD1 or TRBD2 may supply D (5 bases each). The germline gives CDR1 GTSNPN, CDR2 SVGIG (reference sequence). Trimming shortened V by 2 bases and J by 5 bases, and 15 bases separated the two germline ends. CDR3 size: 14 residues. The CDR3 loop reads CAWSNFGALETQYF. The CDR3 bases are TGTGCCTGGAGTAATTTCGGGGCTTTGGAGACCCAGTACTTC.

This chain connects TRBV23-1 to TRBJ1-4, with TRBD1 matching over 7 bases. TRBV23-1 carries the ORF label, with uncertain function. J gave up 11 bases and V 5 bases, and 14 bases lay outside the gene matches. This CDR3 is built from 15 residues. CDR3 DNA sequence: TGCGCCAGCAGTGAGAAACAGGGGAAAAGCGGGAAACTGTTTTTT. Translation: CASSEKQGKSGKLFF.